These T cell receptor beta chains were read from a single sample in a study of OX40 agonist ivuxolimab in advanced cancers. Assay used: immunoSEQ multiplex PCR; TCRdb lists only in-frame clones, some missing. The sample has approximately 82,000 clones; roughly 88% are singletons. Sequencing used CD4+ or CD8+ T cells sorted from blood, obtained in a trial of the OX40 agonist ivuxolimab. The receptors here all came from an adult with an advanced solid tumor such as melanoma, head and neck, liver or kidney cancer. Each CDR3 is given with its conserved first and last residue. D genes are given only for firm matches. Clone size is given for some rows only: seen once, a few or many times, or a class if the clone is expanded.

TRBD1 TRBJ1-4 TRBV29-1 NA TGCAGCGCCAAGACAGGGGATGAAAAACTGTTTTTT CSAKTGDEKLFF
TRBD1 TRBJ1-4 TRBV18 NA TGTGCCAGCTCACCACTGAGGGTACAAGGGGGCGGACAAACTAATGAAAAACTGTTTTTT CASSPLRVQGGGQTNEKLFF
NA TRBJ2-3 TRBV7-2 once TGTGCCAGTAAGATAGGGAGCACAGATACGCAGTATTTT CASKIGSTDTQYF
TRBD1 TRBJ2-1 TRBV7-2 NA TGTGCCAGCAGCCGAAATAGACAGGGCCAGGATGAGCAGTTCTTC CASSRNRQGQDEQFF
TRBD2 TRBJ2-7 TRBV11-2 NA TGTGCCAGCAGCTTGGCGGGAGGGTGGGCCTACGAGCAGTACTTC CASSLAGGWAYEQYF
NA TRBJ2-1 TRBV9 NA TGTGCCAGCAGCATCAGAGCCGGGACAAACAATGAGCAGTTCTTC CASSIRAGTNNEQFF
TRBD1 TRBJ2-3 TRBV28 NA TGTGCCAGCAGTAAGGGGGCTAGCTTCACAGATACGCAGTATTTT CASSKGASFTDTQYF
TRBD2 TRBJ2-7 TRBV5-6 few TGTGCCAGCAGCCACACCTGGGGCGGGAGCTTCTCCTACGAGCAGTACTTC CASSHTWGGSFSYEQYF
TRBD1 TRBJ1-2 TRBV28 NA TGTGCCAGCAGTTCAGGGGGACCTAACTATGGCTACACCTTC CASSSGGPNYGYTF
NA TRBJ2-2 TRBV25-1 NA TGTGCCAGCAGTGAATTCGGGGGCACCGGGGAGCTGTTTTTT CASSEFGGTGELFF
NA TRBJ2-1 TRBV29-1 once TGCAGCGTTGCAAAATCGGGGACCTACAATGAGCAGTTCTTC CSVAKSGTYNEQFF
TRBD1 TRBJ1-2 TRBV5-6 few TGTGCCAGCAGCTACGGGACAGGGATCTATGGCTACACCTTC CASSYGTGIYGYTF
TRBD2 TRBJ2-7 TRBV4-1 NA TGCGCCAGCAGCCAAGCGGGAGCGGGGGGCGAGCAGTACTTC CASSQAGAGGEQYF
TRBD1 TRBJ2-3 TRBV6-1 NA TGTGCCAGCAGTGTCGACAGGGGTGCAGATACGCAGTATTTT CASSVDRGADTQYF
NA TRBJ2-7 TRBV7-9 NA TGTGCTATCCAGGGTTTCCACGAGCAGTACTTC CAIQGFHEQYF
NA TRBJ2-2 TRBV18 NA TGTGCCAGCTCACCGAGCCCGGGACTCAACTACACCGGGGAGCTGTTTTTT CASSPSPGLNYTGELFF
NA TRBJ2-3 TRBV7-8 NA TGTGCCAGCAGCCAAGAAATATTGAGCACAGATACGCAGTATTTT CASSQEILSTDTQYF
NA TRBJ1-3 TRBV28 NA TGTGCCACAGGGCCCGAGGGAGAAGGAAACACCATATATTTT CATGPEGEGNTIYF
TRBD1 TRBJ1-2 TRBV6-6 NA TGTGCCAGCATTTCGACCAGGGACAGAACTAACTATGGCTACACCTTC CASISTRDRTNYGYTF
NA TRBJ2-7 TRBV10-3 NA TGTGCCATCAGTGATTCCCGGACTACTCAGGGGGAGCAGTACTTC CAISDSRTTQGEQYF
NA TRBJ2-1 TRBV11-3 NA TGTGCCAGCAGCTTAGAGACAACTAGCAAGGCGTTCTTC CASSLETTSKAFF
TRBD1 TRBJ2-1 TRBV6-1 once TGTGCCAGCAGTGACCCGGGACAGGTGAACAATGAGCAGTTCTTC CASSDPGQVNNEQFF
NA TRBJ1-3 TRBV9 NA TGTGCCAGCAGCTCTCGGGACCTAAACTCTGGAAACACCATATATTTT CASSSRDLNSGNTIYF
NA TRBJ2-7 TRBV4-3 NA TGCGCCATTGGGGGGTGGGACGAGCAGTACTTC CAIGGWDEQYF
NA TRBJ2-7 TRBV18 NA TGTGCCAGCTCACCACCTAGCAGGTTCCCCTACGAGCAGTACTTC CASSPPSRFPYEQYF
NA TRBJ2-1 TRBV7-9 NA TGTGCCAGCAGCTTAGGCCTGGGTAGCTCCTACAATGAGCAGTTCTTC CASSLGLGSSYNEQFF
NA TRBJ2-1 TRBV6-4 NA TGTGCCAGCAGTGATGGCGGGAAAAACAGGTTCTTC CASSDGGKNRFF
NA TRBJ1-2 TRBV7-8 NA TGTGCCAGCAGCCCCCTCGGGGTGATTAACTATGGCTACACCTTC CASSPLGVINYGYTF
NA TRBJ2-7 TRBV4-1 NA TGCGCCAGCAGCCAACGTCAGAGAGAGTCCTACGAGCAGTACTTC CASSQRQRESYEQYF
NA TRBJ2-1 TRBV4-2 NA TGTGCCAGCAGCCAAGATCGCCTTGACCAAAATGAGCAGTTCTTC CASSQDRLDQNEQFF
NA TRBJ1-2 TRBV11-2 NA TGTGTCGGCAAAGGACTGTATTTCTATGGCTACACCTTC CVGKGLYFYGYTF
TRBD1 TRBJ1-2 TRBV19 NA TGTGCCAGTCACAACCGGGACAGGCTCTATGGCTACACCTTC CASHNRDRLYGYTF
NA TRBJ2-7 TRBV10-3 NA TGTGCCATCAGAGAGGCAGGCGGGTCGGAGCAGTACTTC CAIREAGGSEQYF
NA TRBJ1-4 TRBV10-3 NA TGTGCCATCAGTGAGTCGATCGGATATAATGAAAAACTGTTTTTT CAISESIGYNEKLFF
NA TRBJ2-1 TRBV19 NA TGTGCCAGTGGGGATAACGATGAGCAGTTCTTC CASGDNDEQFF
NA TRBJ2-3 TRBV4-1 NA TGCGCCAGCAGCCAAGAAGGTGGGACAGATACGCAGTATTTT CASSQEGGTDTQYF
NA TRBJ2-2 TRBV4-2 NA TGTGCCAGCAGATCTAACTCCGGGTACGCCGGGGAGCTGTTTTTT CASRSNSGYAGELFF
NA TRBJ1-1 TRBV18 NA TGTGCCAGCTCACCATCCTCCACACCCACTGAAGCTTTCTTT CASSPSSTPTEAFF
TRBD1 TRBJ1-1 TRBV5-1 NA TGCGCCAGCAGCCCAAACCAGGGGGCTCAGACTGAAGCTTTCTTT CASSPNQGAQTEAFF
TRBD2 TRBJ2-1 TRBV28 NA TGTGCCAGCAGTAACAGGAGGCCCCGTTTAGTGGCGGGAGTTCACAATGAGCAGTTCTTC CASSNRRPRLVAGVHNEQFF
NA TRBJ1-3 TRBV14 NA TGTGCCAGCAGCGTCCGGACAGTCTCTGGAAACACCATATATTTT CASSVRTVSGNTIYF
NA TRBJ2-5 TRBV5-1 NA TGCGCCAGCAGCTTCCACAGGGATACCCAAGAGACCCAGTACTTC CASSFHRDTQETQYF
NA TRBJ2-7 TRBV7-2 NA TGTGCCAGCAGCTTATCGATAGTACCCTCCTACGAGCAGTACTTC CASSLSIVPSYEQYF
TRBD1 TRBJ2-7 TRBV7-7 NA TGTGCTAGCAGTCGGGACAGGGGTAGAGAGCAGTACTTC CASSRDRGREQYF
NA TRBJ2-3 TRBV7-2 NA TGTGCCAGCAGCTTAGCCGGCAGCACAGATACGCAGTATTTT CASSLAGSTDTQYF
NA TRBJ2-7 TRBV9 NA TGTGCCAGCAGCGTAAGGGGCCTTCCGAATGAGGAGCAGTACTTC CASSVRGLPNEEQYF
NA TRBJ1-2 TRBV2 NA TGTGCCAGCAGTGGAGGGACATCGGAGGCTCATGGCTACACCTTC CASSGGTSEAHGYTF
TRBD1 TRBJ2-2 TRBV28 NA TGTGCCGGACAGGAAAGTCTCACCGGGGAGCTGTTTTTT CAGQESLTGELFF
TRBD2 TRBJ2-3 TRBV4-2 NA TGTGCCAGCAGCCAAGTAACCGCTAGCGGGTCAGTGGGTACGCAGTATTTT CASSQVTASGSVGTQYF
NA TRBJ1-1 TRBV5-6 NA TGTGCCAGCAGCCCCGGGAGGTTGGACACTGAAGCTTTCTTT CASSPGRLDTEAFF
TRBD1 TRBJ2-7 TRBV6-5 NA TGTGCCAGCAGTTACGGGACAGGCGAGCAGTACTTC CASSYGTGEQYF
NA TRBJ1-3 TRBV4-3 NA TGCGCCAGCAGCCAAGATGTCTCCAGCGGAAACACCATATATTTT CASSQDVSSGNTIYF